The 5 T cell receptor beta chains reported below all come from one sample, sequenced in a study of OX40 agonist ivuxolimab in advanced cancers. The repertoire was sequenced with immunoSEQ multiplex PCR; TCRdb's copy has only in-frame clones and lacks some. The sample contains around 72,000 clones, 81% of which appear only once. The sample was CD4+ or CD8+ T cells sorted from blood, taken in a trial of the OX40 agonist ivuxolimab. These receptors originate from an adult with an advanced solid tumor such as melanoma, head and neck, liver or kidney cancer.

This clone showed up just a few times. The chain combines TRBV4-2 with TRBJ2-7, with TRBD2 as a possible D gene (6 bases). V lost 0 bases and J lost 6, with 6 bases in between. From germline, CDR1 is LGHNA and CDR2 YNFKEQ. CDR3 length: 12 residues. The CDR3 reads CASSQDGGEQYF. The CDR3 DNA reads as TGTGCCAGCAGCCAAGACGGGGGCGAGCAGTACTTC.

As DNA, the CDR3 is TGCGCCAGCAGCTTGGCCCCCTACGAGCAGTACTTC. Its translation is CASSLAPYEQYF. The gene calls are TRBV5-1 and TRBJ2-7; unclear D gene. Looked up from germline, CDR1 is SGHRS and CDR2 is YFSETQ. CDR3 length: 12 amino acids. V lost 0 bases and J lost 2, with 3 bases in between.

With regard to this clone: A read error may produce the germline difference seen at one junction end. The chain is built from TRBV6-5 and TRBJ1-1, with D possibly matching TRBD1 (6 bases). The V gene's germline CDR1 is MNHEY and CDR2 SVGAGI. The CDR3 runs 13 residues. The CDR3 spells CASGYKGGTEAFF. Here the CDR3 DNA reads TGTGCCAGCGGTTATAAGGGGGGCACTGAAGCTTTCTTT.

This sequence joins TRBV2 and TRBJ1-1; 9 bases are a match to TRBD1. Germline assignment: CDR1 SNHLY and CDR2 FYNNEI. V dropped 7 bases and J dropped 4; count of bases not matched to a gene: 4. CDR3 length: 13 amino acids. The CDR3 bases are TGTGCCAGCAAAGACAGGGGGGCCACTGAAGCTTTCTTT. Translated, it gives CASKDRGATEAFF.

V and J are TRBV10-3 and TRBJ2-2, with D maybe TRBD2 (5 bases). The CDR3 totals 15 residues. Looked up from germline, CDR1 is ENHRY and CDR2 is SYGVKD. Deletions cut 3 bases from V and 4 bases from J, with 12 bases between. This CDR3 is CAISDSSLSTGELFF. CDR3 DNA: TGTGCCATCAGTGACTCTAGCTTAAGCACCGGGGAGCTGTTTTTT.